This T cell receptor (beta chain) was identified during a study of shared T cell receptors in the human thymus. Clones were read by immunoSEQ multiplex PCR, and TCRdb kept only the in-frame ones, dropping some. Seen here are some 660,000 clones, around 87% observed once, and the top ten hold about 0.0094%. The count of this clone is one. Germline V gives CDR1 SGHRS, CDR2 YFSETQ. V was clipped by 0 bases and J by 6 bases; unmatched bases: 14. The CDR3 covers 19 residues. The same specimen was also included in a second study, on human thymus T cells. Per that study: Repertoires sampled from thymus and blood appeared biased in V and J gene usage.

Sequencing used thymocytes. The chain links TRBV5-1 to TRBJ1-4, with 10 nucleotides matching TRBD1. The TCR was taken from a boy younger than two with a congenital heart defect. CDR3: CASSLGPGSPGTGDEKLFF. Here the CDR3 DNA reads TGCGCCAGCAGCTTGGGGCCTGGGTCGCCCGGGACAGGGGATGAAAAACTGTTTTTT.